The 20 T cell receptor beta chains below all came from one sample that was sequenced in a study of high-grade serous ovarian cancer treatment subgroups. Tumor tissue was taken before any definitive surgery or chemotherapy was given. Assay: immunoSEQ multiplex PCR; the TCRdb copy retains only in-frame clones and omits some. The sample carries around 5,200 clones, 80% recorded once. Sequencing used tumor tissue. These receptor sequences come from a human donor with high-grade serous ovarian cancer.

J is TRBJ1-1 and V is TRBV10-3, with unresolved D. With 0 bases removed from V and 1 base from J, the gap between germline ends came to 6 bases. The CDR3 has 14 amino acids. Per germline, CDR1 ENHRY and CDR2 SYGVKD. CDR3 region: CAISESHRNTEAFF. The CDR3 DNA is TGTGCCATCAGTGAGTCTCACAGGAACACTGAAGCTTTCTTT.

The J gene is TRBJ1-5, the V gene TRBV6-6, with TRBD1 identical over 9 bases. Germline lookup yields CDR1 MNHNY and CDR2 SVGAGI (reference sequence). Unmatched junction bases numbered 5, after V lost 6 bases and J lost 2 bases. The length of the CDR3 is 15 residues. The CDR3 spells CASRTGGAGNQPQHF. CDR3 DNA: TGTGCCAGCAGAACAGGGGGCGCGGGCAATCAGCCCCAGCATTTT.

The genes are TRBV7-9 and TRBJ2-1; no clear D. Per the germline V gene, CDR1 is SEHNR and CDR2 is FQNEAQ (reference sequence). This CDR3 contains 15 residues. V lost 8 bases, J lost 8 bases, and 22 bases lay in between. CDR3 loop: CASQGPQLPPHEQFF. DNA for the CDR3: TGTGCCAGCCAAGGGCCCCAACTCCCACCACATGAGCAGTTCTTC.

The genes are TRBV30 and TRBJ2-5; TRBD2 aligns across 9 bases. With the DNA end fitting TRBJ2-7 better, the J assignment may be wrong. The CDR3 sequence is 14 residues long. CDR1 and CDR2 from the germline V gene are GTSNPN and SVGIG (reference sequence). The CDR3 nucleotides read TGTGCCTGGAGTTCGGGGACTAGCATCTACGAGCAGTACTTC. The encoded protein is CAWSSGTSIYEQYF.

This clone was detected only once. This sequence joins TRBV27 and TRBJ2-1; 7 bases agree with TRBD1. V lost 4 bases and J lost 3; bases outside the gene matches: 3. CDR3 length equals 14 residues. From germline, CDR1 is MNHEY and CDR2 SMNVEV (reference sequence). The CDR3 DNA sequence: TGTGCCAGCAGTTCAGGGGGACGCTACAATGAGCAGTTCTTC. This encodes CASSSGGRYNEQFF.

V and J are TRBV6-6 and TRBJ1-2; no firm D call. This CDR3 is 13 amino acids long. Germline V gene data show CDR1 as MNHNY and CDR2 as SVGAGI (reference sequence). V dropped 6 bases and J dropped 1 base, with 9 bases sitting between them. CDR3: CASSQTLNYGYTF. The CDR3 nucleotides are TGTGCCAGCAGCCAGACCCTTAACTATGGCTACACCTTC.

The chain joins TRBV6-5 to TRBJ1-2; TRBD1 matches 8 bases. This CDR3 is 14 amino acids long. Germline V gives CDR1 MNHEY, CDR2 SVGAGI. V was clipped by 7 bases and J by 2 bases; unmatched bases: 6. The CDR3 is CASIGQGSNYGYTF. CDR3 coding DNA: TGTGCCAGCATTGGACAGGGCTCCAACTATGGCTACACCTTC.

As DNA, the CDR3 is TGTGCCAGCAGCTTAGGAAGCGGCTCTGGTAGCACTGAAGCTTTCTTT. Its protein is CASSLGSGSGSTEAFF. V is TRBV7-9 and J is TRBJ1-1; D gene ambiguous. Germline CDR1 is SEHNR and CDR2 is FQNEAQ (reference sequence). Trimming left V 1 base short and J 4 bases short, with 16 bases between. The CDR3 has 16 amino acids. Complete variable domain (other parts from reference TRBV7-9 and TRBJ1-1): DTGVSQNPRHKITKRGQNVTFRCDPISEHNRLYWYRQTLGQGPEFLTYFQNEAQLEKSRLLSDRFSAERPKGSFSTLEIQRTEQGDSAMYLCASSLGSGSGSTEAFFGQGTRLTVV.

The chain employs TRBV27 and TRBJ2-7, with D tentatively TRBD2 (5 bases). The germline V and J ends were trimmed by 2 bases and 4 bases, with 15 bases remaining between them. The CDR3 is made up of 15 amino acids. Germline CDR1 and CDR2: MNHEY and SMNVEV (reference sequence). This CDR3 is CASSLRAGRTYEQYF. Written as DNA, the CDR3 is TGTGCCAGCAGTTTAAGGGCGGGCAGGACTTACGAGCAGTACTTC.

Of note for this clone: A junction boundary mismatches the germline segment, possibly from a read error. The V gene is TRBV4-2, the J gene TRBJ2-3, with D possibly being TRBD2 (7 bases). Germline V gene sequence: CDR1 LGHNA, CDR2 YNFKEQ. CDR3 length: 17 amino acids. This chain's CDR3 is CASSQDSGRDITDTQYF. CDR3 sequence (DNA): TGTGCCAGCAGTCAAGATAGCGGGCGGGACATCACAGATACGCAGTATTTT.

This clone was recorded only once. The V gene is TRBV9, the J gene TRBJ1-6; no firm D call. Per germline, CDR1 SGDLS and CDR2 YYNGEE. Trimming took off 4 bases at V and 0 bases at J, with 14 bases between the two ends. This CDR3 is 17 amino acids long. CDR3 nucleotides: TGTGCCAGCAGCCTTCATCACAAGAGCTCCTATAATTCACCCCTCCACTTT. Protein: CASSLHHKSSYNSPLHF.

This rearrangement joins TRBV4-1 to TRBJ2-7, with a possible D match to TRBD1 (6 bases). CDR1 is MGHRA, CDR2 YSYEKL, per germline. Trimming removed 0 bases from V and 7 bases from J, with 16 bases in between. This CDR3 is built from 15 residues. The DNA for the CDR3 is TGCGCCAGCAGCCAAGATAGCACAGGGACGGGAGAGCAGTACTTC. Protein sequence: CASSQDSTGTGEQYF.

The chain employs TRBV6-1 and TRBJ2-2; 9 positions match TRBD1. The CDR3 is 15 residues long. Trimming at V came to 3 bases and at J to 5 bases, leaving 4 bases not matched to a gene. Germline V gives CDR1 MNHNS, CDR2 SASEGT. The chain's CDR3 is CASSDGTGWTGELFF. DNA for the CDR3: TGTGCCAGCAGTGATGGGACAGGGTGGACCGGGGAGCTGTTTTTT.

The chain couples TRBV5-4 to TRBJ2-1, with 7 bases fitting TRBD1. The CDR3 spans 14 residues. Germline CDR1 reads SGHNT; CDR2 reads YYREEE (reference sequence). V lost 4 bases to trimming and J lost 6 bases; unmatched junction nucleotides: 7. The CDR3 here is CASSQVWTGNEQFF. CDR3 DNA sequence: TGTGCCAGCAGCCAGGTTTGGACAGGCAATGAGCAGTTCTTC.

This chain uses TRBV7-2 with TRBJ2-7, with D possibly being TRBD2 (7 bases). In germline, CDR1 is SGHTA, CDR2 FQGNSA. V lost 0 bases, J lost 4 bases, and 16 bases lay in between. This CDR3 has 16 residues. CDR3 nucleotides: TGTGCCAGCAGCTTAGCCCCTGGGGGGGCCGGATACGAGCAGTACTTC. Amino acid sequence: CASSLAPGGAGYEQYF.

In its sample, this clone was seen a few times. The V gene is TRBV7-2, the J gene TRBJ1-1; D remains ambiguous. CDR1 is SGHTA and CDR2 is FQGNSA in the germline V gene. V lost 2 bases, J lost 9 bases, and 13 bases lay in between. The CDR3 runs 13 residues. The CDR3 loop reads CASSLLGRLKAFF. The DNA of the CDR3 is TGTGCCAGCAGCTTATTAGGGAGACTTAAAGCTTTCTTT.

This chain uses TRBV2 with TRBJ2-2, with 12 bases lining up with TRBD2. The J segment lost 3 bases and the V segment lost 4 bases, leaving 0 bases of the junction unmatched. This CDR3 has 15 residues. Germline CDR1 SNHLY, CDR2 FYNNEI. This CDR3 reads CASSGLAGDTGELFF. CDR3 coding DNA: TGTGCCAGCAGTGGACTAGCGGGGGACACCGGGGAGCTGTTTTTT.

This rearrangement joins TRBV6-5 to TRBJ2-1; 8 nucleotides agree with TRBD2. The CDR3 totals 14 residues. The germline gives CDR1 MNHEY, CDR2 SVGAGI. J lost 9 bases, V lost 0 bases, and 4 bases had no gene match. CDR3 bases: TGTGCCAGCAGTTACTCCCGGGGGGGGATTGAGCAGTTCTTC. This encodes CASSYSRGGIEQFF.

The V gene is TRBV10-3, the J gene TRBJ2-3; the D gene is possibly TRBD2 (5 bases). Trimming pared 6 bases from V and 4 bases from J, leaving 11 bases between. Germline CDR1 is ENHRY and CDR2 is SYGVKD. The CDR3 extends over 13 amino acids. The CDR3 sequence is CAIRTSGADTQYF. CDR3 DNA sequence: TGTGCCATCAGAACATCCGGGGCAGATACGCAGTATTTT.

The rearrangement links TRBV2 to TRBJ2-1; TRBD1 aligns across 8 bases. J gave up 3 bases and V 11 bases, and 9 bases lay outside the gene matches. From germline, CDR1 is SNHLY and CDR2 FYNNEI. The CDR3 extends over 14 amino acids. The CDR3 loop reads CAGLQGQGYNEQFF. CDR3 DNA: TGTGCCGGGCTACAAGGACAGGGCTACAATGAGCAGTTCTTC.